This T cell receptor beta chain was documented in a study of T cells in Graves' hyperthyroidism and ophthalmopathy (dated by TCRdb to between 2018 and 2021). Some background on the complete study: Peripheral blood samples were taken at the time of initial diagnosis, prior to any treatment. To identify TCR V-J signatures that set the groups apart, the researchers used a discovery cohort of about a hundred patients, made up of 40 to 45 with Graves' ophthalmopathy and approximately 57 with stable Graves' hyperthyroidism. After sampling, hyperthyroidism patients received methimazole starting at 30 mg daily, and ophthalmopathy patients received high-dose intravenous methylprednisolone. The approximately 100 discovery patients were randomly divided into training and test sets at a 7:3 ratio. Thyroid tissue and blood T-cell repertoires from about six Graves' hyperthyroidism patients were also compared in the study. An independent validation cohort of around 19 hyperthyroidism patients and about 15 patients who later progressed to ophthalmopathy tested prospective prediction of ophthalmopathy. According to the paper, TCR Vbeta CDR3 sequencing was carried out on about 140 peripheral blood samples, which came from over 40 ophthalmopathy, approximately 72 hyperthyroidism and 17 progressor patients.

Beyond this particular receptor, the publication reports: In cross-validation, a model built on a 13 V-J signature told ophthalmopathy apart from stable hyperthyroidism with about 90% sensitivity and approximately 84% specificity, and in testing the same model reached 80%/75%. In validation, the model predicted progression to ophthalmopathy a median of around 6.5 months before onset, with approximately 70% sensitivity and about 72% specificity. No statistical method was used to set the sample size in advance, and investigators knew the group allocation. Most expanded thyroid clonotypes (frequency above 0.001) were also detected in blood, suggesting blood repertoires may reflect thyroid immune responses.

TCR beta CDR3 regions were amplified from RNA transcripts. The TCR CDR3 was subjected to a first round of RT-PCR using the HTBI primer set and the Qiagen OneStep RT-PCR kit. Libraries were constructed in a second round of multiplex PCR, after which size selection and purification were carried out. Paired-end sequencing of the libraries was performed with 100 bp reads on an Illumina HiSeq2000. The authors' analysis ran thus. SOAPnuke was used to process the raw data, with reads discarded if the reads contained adapters or uncalled bases, had a mean Phred below 15, or lacked an exact constant-primer or identifier match. COPE v1.2.5 was used to merge the high-quality paired reads, and each unique nucleotide sequence was defined as a clonotype. Clonotypes were aligned to IMGT TRBV, TRBD and TRBJ reference segments using MiTCR v1.1. Only V-J combinations with frequency above 0.0001, covering 99% to 99.2% of repertoires, were analysed. A TCS score was defined as the ratio between F50 (clonal expansion) and ExV (chaos), using BLOSUM62-based TCRdist between CDR3 peptides within each V-J. Welch's t-statistics and random forest reduced 450 to 600 V-J features to roughly 13, which were used in a naive Bayes classifier (R e1071). Clones were called with MiXCR by TCRdb after fastp trimmed the public reads at Q25, and only in-frame beta chains were retained. Rows with one shared CDR3 protein collapse into an entry with the most common genes and DNA. TCRdb's processing, not the study's, gives the V and J calls here. The sample table contains 450,000 to 600,000 distinct CDR3 sequences; only one count was recorded for 14% of them. The ten top clones hold around 13% of the sample.

This clonotype was recorded at least ten times. Its antigen is not yet known. No clone much larger than this one lies a single base away; base qualities are absent. The CDR3 goes from the cysteine to the phenylalanine over 15 residues. The only DNA kept is the CDR3, 45 bases in frame from the first base. The V and J ends are trimmed by 4 bases and 0 bases, leaving 13 bases between them. Via the germline V gene (reference sequence), CDR1 is PRHDT and CDR2 FYEKMQ. Stable Graves' hyperthyroidism was defined as no progression to ophthalmopathy during 18 months of follow-up. Hyperthyroidism patients were aged 18 to 65 years and newly diagnosed, with disease duration of less than 2 months. Exclusion was applied to patients with uncontrolled infections, other autoimmune diseases, pregnancy or lactation. Diagnoses were established on the basis of clinical symptoms, serum thyroxine and TRAb, thyroid ultrasound, and orbital computed tomography. Ficoll-Paque density gradient centrifugation was used to isolate PBMCs from under 11 ml of fresh peripheral blood. Trizol reagent was used to extract total RNA, and RNA quality was then checked on an Agilent 2100 Bioanalyzer.

The chain links TRBV13 with TRBJ2-7; tentative D gene TRBD1, with 6 bases matching. Sequenced sample: blood. The sequence was collected from a woman aged 40 to 50 with Graves' hyperthyroidism. The CDR3 protein is CASSSTGWASYEQYF. The DNA sequence is as follows: TGTGCCAGCAGCTCGACAGGTTGGGCCTCCTACGAGCAGTACTTC.